This T cell receptor beta chain appears in the sequencing data of a study of blood T cell repertoires in COVID-19. Study in general: Spain, Italy and the United States supplied samples that represented acute and convalescent COVID-19.

Generated by immunoSEQ multiplex PCR, the TCRdb table keeps only in-frame clones and is missing some. The sample has 100,000 to 150,000 clones; around 81% are singletons. This CDR3 has 15 residues. The V gene's germline CDR1 is MRHNA and CDR2 SNTAGT. V shed 2 bases and J shed 7 bases, with 16 bases lying between them. The chain recombines TRBV6-4 with TRBJ2-3; tentatively, D is TRBD2 (6 bases). This clonotype originated in a woman in her forties or fifties with acute or convalescent COVID-19. Sample: peripheral blood. Written as DNA, the CDR3 is TGTGCCAGCAGTGACACCGGGACTTTCCCCAATACGCAGTATTTT. Translating gives CASSDTGTFPNTQYF.